This note documents a single T cell receptor (beta chain) sequence. The antigen remains unidentified. The ends lost 1 base at V and 3 bases at J; junction bases unmatched: 4. CDR1 SGHVT and CDR2 SQSDAQ come from the germline V gene. The CDR3 has 16 residues. Each CDR3 protein is one row after TCRdb ran MiXCR on the reads. In the table there are 750,000 to 900,000 distinct CDR3 sequences, about 28% of which are singletons. This entry belongs to a study of T cell repertoires in cytomegalovirus infection. Looking at the study overall: Recently identified HLA-C-restricted CMV epitopes were among the peptides used. An indication of both CMV infection and matching HLA type came from public TCR beta signatures. Study-wide findings and caveats: There were HLA-C-restricted CMV-specific TCR beta clonotypes dominating the ex vivo response.

This rearrangement joins TRBV7-4 to TRBJ2-5, with 11 nucleotides matching TRBD2. Sequenced here: cultured CD8+ T cells from PBMCs, sampled from culture after CMV antigen stimulation. The sequence was obtained from a human donor in good health (CMV status not recorded). Some clones in this sample may be carry-over from other donors' samples. This CDR3 is CASSLGSSGGKETQYF. The CDR3 DNA reads TGTGCCAGCAGCTTAGGGTCTAGCGGGGGGAAAGAGACCCAGTACTTC.